This T cell receptor beta chain was obtained from a study of blood T cell repertoires in COVID-19. Study-level background: Specimens from acute and convalescent COVID-19 originated in the United States, Italy and Spain.

The length of the CDR3 is 16 residues. With 5 bases removed from V and 0 bases from J, the gap between germline ends came to 15 bases. CDR1 SGHAT and CDR2 FQNNGV come from the germline V gene. Sequencing used immunoSEQ multiplex PCR; TCRdb keeps in-frame clones, though not all of them. Of some 88,000 clones in the sample, 70% to 90% were seen once. Source material: peripheral blood. The chain carries TRBV11-2 and TRBJ2-3, with D perhaps matching TRBD2 (6 bases). This clonotype originated in a woman aged 70-85 years with acute or convalescent COVID-19. CDR3 coding DNA: TGTGCCAGCAGCCCTGGGACTTCAACTAGCACAGATACGCAGTATTTT. Residues: CASSPGTSTSTDTQYF.